Below are 31 T cell receptor beta chains sequenced from a single sample in a study of blood T cells in healthy people across ages. Sample-barcoded 5' priming and a J-beta primer mix drove a second PCR of roughly 6 to 12 cycles. TCRdb reprocessed the 5' RACE reads via MiXCR and lists one record per CDR3 protein. The sample shows about 780,000 distinct CDR3 sequences, 35% to 60% of them seen only once. Sequencing was performed on blood. The receptors were sampled from a man at least 80 years old in good health.

CDR3: CASRRAGFEAFF. The CDR3 DNA reads as TGTGCCAGCCGTAGGGCAGGGTTTGAAGCTTTCTTT. The chain is built from TRBV12-3 or TRBV12-4 and TRBJ1-1; possible D gene TRBD1, 5 bases. Trimming removed 8 bases from V and 7 bases from J, with 14 bases in between. The CDR3 is 12 residues long.

The rearrangement links TRBV2 to TRBJ2-3; 14 bases align to TRBD2. Germline V gene lookup returns CDR1 SNHLY and CDR2 FYNNEI. V lost 2 bases, J lost 4 bases, and 8 bases stayed unmatched. CDR3 length: 18 amino acids. The CDR3 DNA sequence: TGTGCCAGCAGTGAAAGGATAAGGGGACTAGCGGGAGCAGATACGCAGTATTTT. Protein product: CASSERIRGLAGADTQYF.

The gene calls are TRBV6-2 or TRBV6-3 and TRBJ2-3; D may be TRBD1 or TRBD2 (6 bases each). V lost 6 bases to trimming and J lost 4 bases, with 8 bases between them. The V gene's germline CDR1 is MNHEY and CDR2 SVGEGT. The CDR3 has 12 amino acids. The CDR3 protein is CASRRGADTQYF. Written as DNA, the CDR3 is TGTGCCAGCAGGAGGGGGGCAGATACGCAGTATTTT.

The rearrangement uses TRBV20-1 and TRBJ2-3; maybe TRBD1 (6 bases). Looked up from germline, CDR1 is DFQATT and CDR2 is SNEGSKA (reference sequence). The CDR3 has 11 amino acids. Between the trimmed V and J ends, which lost 5 bases and 10 bases, there was a span of 13 bases. CDR3 coding DNA: TGCAGTGCTGTACAGGGCGTTTCGCAGTATTTT. Amino acid sequence: CSAVQGVSQYF.

This clonotype has at least ten counts. The chain employs TRBV25-1 and TRBJ2-1; the match to TRBD2 covers 12 bases. Germline V gene sequence: CDR1 MGHDK, CDR2 SYGVNS. V lost 2 bases, J lost 3 bases, and 2 bases stayed unmatched. The CDR3 is made up of 16 amino acids. The CDR3, as DNA: TGTGCCAGCAGTGAAGGACTAGCGGGGAACTACAATGAGCAGTTCTTC. Amino acid sequence: CASSEGLAGNYNEQFF.

The table lists this clonotype with many counts. The V and J genes are TRBV5-1 and TRBJ2-7, with D unresolved. The CDR3 contains 14 residues. Germline V gene lookup returns CDR1 SGHRS and CDR2 YFSETQ. V lost 0 bases, J lost 12 bases, and 19 bases lay in between. CDR3 coding DNA: TGCGCCAGCAGCTTGGGACGGGCCGAGGTTGAGGCGTACTTC. This codes for CASSLGRAEVEAYF. Variable domain in full (rest from reference TRBV5-1 and TRBJ2-7): KAGVTQTPRYLIKTRGQQVTLSCSPISGHRSVSWYQQTPGQGLQFLFEYFSETQRNKGNFPGRFSGRQFSNSRSEMNVSTLELGDSALYLCASSLGRAEVEAYFGPGTRLTVT.

The rearrangement uses TRBV6-5 and TRBJ1-2; D unresolved. The CDR3 length is 13 residues. Germline V gene data show CDR1 as MNHEY and CDR2 as SVGAGI. V dropped 0 bases and J dropped 6 bases, with 8 bases sitting between them. Written as DNA, the CDR3 is TGTGCCAGCAGTTACTCAGGACTGAATGGCTACACCTTC. Amino acid sequence: CASSYSGLNGYTF.

The CDR3 coding sequence is TGTGCCAGCAGCCGCCGAGTCAGGGATGGAGAGACCCAGTACTTC. The encoded protein is CASSRRVRDGETQYF. This chain connects TRBV4-2 to TRBJ2-7; possibly TRBD1 for D (5 bases). The J call may be incorrect, as the DNA end agrees better with TRBJ2-5. Per the germline V gene, CDR1 is LGHNA and CDR2 is YNFKEQ. The CDR3 sequence is 15 residues long.

The chain carries TRBV29-1 and TRBJ2-1; TRBD1 might be the D (5 bases). V was shortened by 7 bases and J by 10 bases, with 14 bases between the two germline ends. Germline CDR1 is SQVTM and CDR2 is ANQGSEA. The CDR3 runs 11 residues. CDR3 amino acids: CSAISQGEQFF. As DNA, the CDR3 is TGCAGCGCCATATCCCAGGGAGAGCAGTTCTTC.

This chain links TRBV28 with TRBJ1-2; D call uncertain. CDR3 length equals 15 residues. The ends were cut back, 5 bases at V and 0 bases at J, with 13 bases in the middle. CDR1 and CDR2 (germline): MDHEN, SYDVKM. In DNA, the CDR3 is TGTGCCAGCAGTAACCCGACTGTGACTAACTATGGCTACACCTTC. Encoded protein: CASSNPTVTNYGYTF.

This clonotype was seen only a few times. V is TRBV28 and J is TRBJ2-1, with 9 positions matching TRBD2. After removal of 5 bases from V and 2 bases from J, the junction contained 7 bases not matched to a gene. Germline CDR1 and CDR2: MDHEN and SYDVKM. This CDR3 has 16 residues. The CDR3 sequence: CASSRPGLATYNEQFF. The CDR3 DNA reads as TGTGCCAGCAGTCGACCGGGACTAGCTACCTACAATGAGCAGTTCTTC. Variable domain in full (rest from reference TRBV28 and TRBJ2-1): DVKVTQSSRYLVKRTGEKVFLECVQDMDHENMFWYRQDPGLGLRLIYFSYDVKMKEKGDIPEGYSVSREKKERFSLILESASTNQTSMYLCASSRPGLATYNEQFFGPGTRLTVL.

This clonotype came up a few times. V is TRBV9 and J is TRBJ2-1, with D tentatively TRBD2 (6 bases). Per germline, CDR1 SGDLS and CDR2 YYNGEE. Trimming cost V 1 base and J 8 bases, with 19 bases left between them. This CDR3 contains 16 residues. In DNA, the CDR3 is TGTGCCAGCAGCGTAAGCCCGTGGCGGGAAATAGATGAGCAGTTCTTC. This sequence encodes CASSVSPWREIDEQFF.

The chain links TRBV12-3 or TRBV12-4 to TRBJ1-5; no clear D. V dropped 4 bases and J dropped 7 bases, with 17 bases sitting between them. The CDR3 extends over 15 amino acids. CDR3 loop: CASSSGVAVSQPQHF. For the CDR3, the DNA is TGTGCCAGCAGTTCCGGTGTAGCCGTCTCACAGCCCCAGCATTTT.

This clonotype was seen just once. The V and J genes are TRBV7-9 and TRBJ2-7; TRBD2 is a possible D gene (5 bases). The CDR3 consists of 18 residues. Per germline, CDR1 SEHNR and CDR2 FQNEAQ (reference sequence). Trimming pared 1 base from V and 5 bases from J, leaving 24 bases between. CDR3 bases: TGTGCCAGCAGCTTAGGGGTGGGCGACTACTTCTCCGGCGACGAGCAGTACTTC. Protein product: CASSLGVGDYFSGDEQYF.

This sequence joins TRBV7-2 and TRBJ2-3, with D perhaps matching TRBD1 (6 bases). This CDR3 has 14 residues. The germline V gene encodes CDR1 SGHTA and CDR2 FQGNSA. The V end lost 5 bases, the J end lost 5 bases, and 14 bases lay between the germline ends. CDR3 protein: CASSLDRLVDTQYF. CDR3 in DNA: TGTGCCAGCAGCCTGGACAGATTGGTAGATACGCAGTATTTT.

This clonotype was observed many times. The chain is built from TRBV10-3 and TRBJ1-1; no firm D call. This CDR3 comprises 12 residues. Germline CDR1 reads ENHRY; CDR2 reads SYGVKD. V dropped 3 bases and J dropped 10 bases, with 12 bases sitting between them. CDR3 nucleotide sequence: TGTGCCATCAGTGAACCGGGAACGGGAGCTTTCTTT. Encoded protein: CAISEPGTGAFF.

This clonotype was seen a handful of times. The J gene is TRBJ2-5, the V gene TRBV5-1; weak D call: TRBD2 (6 bases). The CDR3 loop spans 13 amino acids. The V and J ends lost 4 bases and 3 bases respectively, with 10 bases between them. Germline-derived CDR1 and CDR2 are SGHRS and YFSETQ. The CDR3 protein is CASSVSSEETQYF. In DNA, the CDR3 is TGCGCCAGCAGCGTGTCTAGCGAAGAGACCCAGTACTTC.

This clonotype was counted a few times. V and J are TRBV7-9 and TRBJ2-7, with D possibly TRBD1 on 6 matching bases. The better agreement between TRBJ2-5 and the DNA end casts doubt on the J call. The CDR3 totals 12 residues. Germline V gene lookup returns CDR1 SEHNR and CDR2 FQNEAQ (reference sequence). The CDR3 loop is CAYGPDSLTQYF. CDR3 nucleotides: TGTGCCTACGGACCGGACAGTCTGACCCAGTACTTC.

This clonotype occurred once. The chain has TRBV5-5 and TRBJ2-3; 11 bases agree with TRBD2. Trimming took 6 bases from V and 5 from J; bases not matched to a gene: 11. Germline CDR1 is SGHKS and CDR2 is YYEKEE (reference sequence). The CDR3 covers 16 residues. DNA for the CDR3: TGTGCCAGCATCCCGACTGCCCTAGCGGGGGGAGATACGCAGTATTTT. This sequence encodes CASIPTALAGGDTQYF.

V and J are TRBV24-1 and TRBJ2-1, with D possibly being TRBD2 (6 bases). Germline loops: CDR1 KGHDR, CDR2 SFDVKD. V was cut by 6 bases and J by 4 bases, with 12 bases left in between. The length of the CDR3 is 14 residues. The CDR3 bases are TGTGCCACCAGTCAACGGGAGTCGTACAATGAGCAGTTCTTC. Encoded protein: CATSQRESYNEQFF.

Details on this clonotype: A read error may produce the germline difference seen at one junction end. The J gene is TRBJ2-1, the V gene TRBV11-3, with D possibly matching TRBD2 (6 bases). This CDR3 spans 13 amino acids. Germline V gives CDR1 SGHNT, CDR2 YENEEA. The DNA for the CDR3 is TGTGCCAGCAGCTTAGAAGCGGGTAATGAGCGGTTCTTC. Translating gives CASSLEAGNERFF.

This clonotype has more than one count but fewer than ten. The chain employs TRBV7-3 and TRBJ2-3; TRBD1 agrees at 8 bases. Germline-derived CDR1 and CDR2 are SGHTA and FQGTGA. Trimming took 5 bases from V and 1 from J; bases not matched to a gene: 20. CDR3 length: 20 residues. In nucleotides, the CDR3 is TGTGCCAGCAGCCCACGGGTGGGGACAGGCTTACCTCCGGGCACAGATACGCAGTATTTT. Translated: CASSPRVGTGLPPGTDTQYF. Filled out from reference TRBV7-3 and TRBJ2-3, the complete variable domain reads GAGVSQTPSNKVTEKGKYVELRCDPISGHTALYWYRQSLGQGPEFLIYFQGTGAADDSGLPNDRFFAVRPEGSVSTLKIQRTERGDSAVYLCASSPRVGTGLPPGTDTQYFGPGTRLTVL.

This clonotype has only one observation. The chain carries TRBV9 and TRBJ2-1, with D hard to call. The J call may not be correct, given that the DNA end is closer to TRBJ2-7. This CDR3 is 14 amino acids long. Germline CDR1 and CDR2: SGDLS and YYNGEE. The DNA for the CDR3 is TGTGCCAGCAGCGTAGAGGCAGCTTACAATGAGCAGTACTTC. Residues: CASSVEAAYNEQYF.

This clonotype was counted between two and nine times. The chain links TRBV6-1 to TRBJ2-3; 8 bases align to TRBD2. The CDR3 covers 16 residues. Losses at the gene ends were 1 base for V and 4 bases for J; bases not matched to a gene: 7. CDR1 and CDR2 (germline): MNHNS, SASEGT. CDR3 sequence: CASSEVTGGKADTQYF. The CDR3 region has the DNA TGTGCCAGCAGTGAAGTCACGGGAGGGAAGGCAGATACGCAGTATTTT.

Only a few counts were recorded for this clonotype. The CDR3 reads CASSRSSGRYTQYF. The DNA for the CDR3 is TGCGCCAGCAGCCGATCTAGCGGGAGGTATACGCAGTATTTT. The J gene is TRBJ2-3, the V gene TRBV4-3; 11 nucleotides line up with TRBD2. The CDR3 runs to 14 residues. V lost 4 bases, J lost 7 bases, and 4 bases stayed unmatched. Germline loops: CDR1 LGHNA, CDR2 YSLEER.

This chain uses TRBV20-1 with TRBJ2-1, with TRBD2 identical over 10 bases. J gave up 6 bases and V 6 bases, and 14 bases lay outside the gene matches. Germline V gives CDR1 DFQATT, CDR2 SNEGSKA (reference sequence). The CDR3 runs to 16 residues. The CDR3 nucleotides read TGCAGTGCCAAAAGCGATGGACTAGCGGTTACCAATGAGCAGTTCTTC. Its translation: CSAKSDGLAVTNEQFF.

The rearrangement uses TRBV12-3 or TRBV12-4 and TRBJ2-7; D might be TRBD2 (6 bases). The ends were cut back, 5 bases at V and 0 bases at J, with 20 bases in the middle. The CDR3 runs to 17 residues. CDR3 amino acids: CASSPPARRDFSYEQYF. In nucleotides, the CDR3 is TGTGCCAGCAGTCCACCCGCCCGACGGGACTTCTCCTACGAGCAGTACTTC.

The CDR3 loop reads CASSFTGGRTEAFF. CDR3 in DNA: TGTGCCAGCAGCTTTACGGGGGGTCGTACTGAAGCTTTCTTT. The chain carries TRBV28 and TRBJ1-1, with a tentative D call TRBD1 (5 bases). Looked up from germline, CDR1 is MDHEN and CDR2 is SYDVKM. This CDR3 spans 14 amino acids. V was pared by 6 bases and J by 5 bases, with 16 bases between. The full variable domain, completed using reference TRBV28 and TRBJ1-1, is DVKVTQSSRYLVKRTGEKVFLECVQDMDHENMFWYRQDPGLGLRLIYFSYDVKMKEKGDIPEGYSVSREKKERFSLILESASTNQTSMYLCASSFTGGRTEAFFGQGTRLTVV.

The chain has TRBV7-6 and TRBJ2-2; TRBD2 might be the D (6 bases). Between the trimmed V and J ends, which lost 5 bases and 1 base, there was a span of 14 bases. Germline CDR1 reads SGHVS; CDR2 reads FNYEAQ. The CDR3 extends over 16 amino acids. The CDR3 spells CASSADRAGNTGELFF. In DNA form, the CDR3 reads TGTGCCAGCAGCGCTGACCGAGCGGGGAACACCGGGGAGCTGTTTTTT.

The chain couples TRBV3-1 to TRBJ2-2; no firm D call. V lost 1 base to trimming and J lost 7 bases, with 7 bases between them. The CDR3 is 13 residues long. CDR1 is LGHDT and CDR2 is YNNKEL in the germline V gene (reference sequence). This CDR3 is CASSQVPGGELFF. The CDR3 DNA reads as TGTGCCAGCAGCCAAGTGCCCGGCGGGGAGCTGTTTTTT. The full variable domain, rest sourced from reference TRBV3-1 and TRBJ2-2, is DTAVSQTPKYLVTQMGNDKSIKCEQNLGHDTMYWYKQDSKKFLKIMFSYNNKELIINETVPNRFSPKSPDKAHLNLHINSLELGDSAVYFCASSQVPGGELFFGEGSRLTVL.

Notes on this clonotype: Just one base apart from a much larger clone, this may be a read error. The CDR3 nucleotides are TGCAGCCCAGACAGGGTGAGCAATGAGCAGTACTTC. Residues: CSPDRVSNEQYF. This rearrangement joins TRBV29-1 to TRBJ2-1; 7 bases map to TRBD1. The closer fit of TRBJ2-7 to the DNA end suggests the J call may be wrong. The germline V gene has CDR1 SQVTM and CDR2 ANQGSEA. This CDR3 comprises 12 residues.